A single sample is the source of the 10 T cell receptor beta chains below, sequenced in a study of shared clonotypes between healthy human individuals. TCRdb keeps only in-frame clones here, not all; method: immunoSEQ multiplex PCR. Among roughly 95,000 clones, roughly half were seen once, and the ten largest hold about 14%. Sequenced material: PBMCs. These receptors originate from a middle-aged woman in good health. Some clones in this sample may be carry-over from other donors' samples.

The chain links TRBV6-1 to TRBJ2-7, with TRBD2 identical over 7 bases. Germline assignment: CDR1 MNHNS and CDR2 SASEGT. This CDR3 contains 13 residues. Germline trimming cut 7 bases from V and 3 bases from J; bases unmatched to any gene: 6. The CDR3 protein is CASTYERDYEQYF. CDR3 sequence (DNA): TGTGCCAGCACCTACGAGCGGGACTACGAGCAGTACTTC.

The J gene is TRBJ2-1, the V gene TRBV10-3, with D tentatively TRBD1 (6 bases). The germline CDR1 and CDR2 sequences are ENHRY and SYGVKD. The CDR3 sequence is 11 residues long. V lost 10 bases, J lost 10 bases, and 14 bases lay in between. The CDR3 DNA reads TGTGCCACCCAGGGGCAATGGGAGCAGTTCTTC. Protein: CATQGQWEQFF.

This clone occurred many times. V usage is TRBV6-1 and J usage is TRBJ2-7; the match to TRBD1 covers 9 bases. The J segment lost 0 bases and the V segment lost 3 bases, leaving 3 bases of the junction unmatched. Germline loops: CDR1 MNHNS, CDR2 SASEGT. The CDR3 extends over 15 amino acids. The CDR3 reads CASSEKTGGSYEQYF. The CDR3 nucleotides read TGTGCCAGCAGTGAGAAGACAGGGGGCTCCTACGAGCAGTACTTC.

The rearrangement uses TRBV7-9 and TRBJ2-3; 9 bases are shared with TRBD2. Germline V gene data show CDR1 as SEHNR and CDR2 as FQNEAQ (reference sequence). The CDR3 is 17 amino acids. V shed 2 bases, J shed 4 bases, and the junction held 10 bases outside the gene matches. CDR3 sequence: CASSLPGAGGIPDTQYF. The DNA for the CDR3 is TGTGCCAGCAGCTTACCGGGAGCGGGGGGTATCCCAGATACGCAGTATTTT.

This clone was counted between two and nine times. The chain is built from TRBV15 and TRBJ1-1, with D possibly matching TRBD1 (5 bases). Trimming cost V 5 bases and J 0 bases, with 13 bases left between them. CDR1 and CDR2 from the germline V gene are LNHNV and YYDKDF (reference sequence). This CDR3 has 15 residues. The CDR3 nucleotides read TGTGCCACCAGCGCCGAGACAGTTATGAACACTGAAGCTTTCTTT. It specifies CATSAETVMNTEAFF.

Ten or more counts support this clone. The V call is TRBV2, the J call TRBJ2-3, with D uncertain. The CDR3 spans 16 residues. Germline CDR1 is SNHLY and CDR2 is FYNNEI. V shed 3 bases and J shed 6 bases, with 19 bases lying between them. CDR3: CASSDVRASSRDTQYF. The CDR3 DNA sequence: TGTGCCAGCAGTGATGTTCGGGCATCCAGTCGGGATACGCAGTATTTT.

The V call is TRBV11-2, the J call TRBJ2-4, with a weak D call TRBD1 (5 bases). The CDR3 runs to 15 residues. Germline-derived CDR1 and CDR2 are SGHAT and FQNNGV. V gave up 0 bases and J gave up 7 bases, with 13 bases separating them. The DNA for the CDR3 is TGTGCCAGCAGCTTAGATAGGCCCAGGGTTAACATTCAGTACTTC. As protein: CASSLDRPRVNIQYF.

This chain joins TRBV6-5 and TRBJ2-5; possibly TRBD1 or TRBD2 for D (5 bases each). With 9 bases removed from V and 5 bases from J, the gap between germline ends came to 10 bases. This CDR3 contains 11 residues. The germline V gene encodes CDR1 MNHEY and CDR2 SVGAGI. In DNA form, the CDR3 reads TGTGCCAGTAGGGGAGAGGAGACCCAGTACTTC. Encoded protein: CASRGEETQYF.

The CDR3 DNA reads as TGTGCCAGCAGTGTCCCTAGCGGGGCGACCTACGAGCAGTACTTC. It encodes CASSVPSGATYEQYF. J is TRBJ2-7 and V is TRBV28; 9 nucleotides match TRBD2. V was clipped by 5 bases and J by 2 bases; unmatched bases: 7. The CDR3 runs 15 residues. Germline V gene sequence: CDR1 MDHEN, CDR2 SYDVKM.

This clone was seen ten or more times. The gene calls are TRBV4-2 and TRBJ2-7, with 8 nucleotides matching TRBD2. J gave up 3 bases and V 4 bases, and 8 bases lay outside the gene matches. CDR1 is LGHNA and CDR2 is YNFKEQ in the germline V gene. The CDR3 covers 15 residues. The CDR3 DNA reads TGTGCCAGCAGCCCTACCGGGACTAGTAGCTACGAGCAGTACTTC. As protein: CASSPTGTSSYEQYF.